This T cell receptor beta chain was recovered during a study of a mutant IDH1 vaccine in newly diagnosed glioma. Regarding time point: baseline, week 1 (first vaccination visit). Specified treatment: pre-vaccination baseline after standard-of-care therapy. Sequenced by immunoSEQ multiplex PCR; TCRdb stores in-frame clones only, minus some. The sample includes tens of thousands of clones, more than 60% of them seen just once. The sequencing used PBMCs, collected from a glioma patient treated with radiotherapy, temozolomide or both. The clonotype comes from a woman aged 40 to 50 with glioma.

This CDR3 is CASSLETRRGYTF. The CDR3 nucleotides read TGTGCCAGCAGCTTGGAGACCCGGCGGGGCTACACCTTC. The rearrangement uses TRBV5-4 and TRBJ1-2; D is undetermined. The germline V gene has CDR1 SGHNT and CDR2 YYREEE (reference sequence). V was cut by 0 bases and J by 8 bases, with 11 bases left in between. The CDR3 is 13 amino acids.